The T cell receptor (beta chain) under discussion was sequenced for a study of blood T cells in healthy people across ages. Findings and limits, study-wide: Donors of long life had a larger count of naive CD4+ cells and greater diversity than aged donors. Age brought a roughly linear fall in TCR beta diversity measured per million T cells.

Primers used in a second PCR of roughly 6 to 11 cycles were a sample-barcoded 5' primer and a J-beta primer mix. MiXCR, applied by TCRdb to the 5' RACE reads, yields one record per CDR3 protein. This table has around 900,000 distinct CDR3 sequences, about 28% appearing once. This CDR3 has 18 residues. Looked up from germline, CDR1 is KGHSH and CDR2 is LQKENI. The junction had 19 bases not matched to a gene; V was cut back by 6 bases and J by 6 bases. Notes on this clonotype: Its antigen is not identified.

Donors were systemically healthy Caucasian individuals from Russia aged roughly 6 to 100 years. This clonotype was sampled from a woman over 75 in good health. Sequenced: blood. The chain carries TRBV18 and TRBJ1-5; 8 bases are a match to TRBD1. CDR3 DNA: TGTGCCAGCTCCGCGACAGGGGCCCGGAGTTGGGGTGGTCAGCCCCAGCATTTT. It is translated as CASSATGARSWGGQPQHF.